These T cell receptor beta chains were read from a single sample in a study of Graves' ophthalmopathy and Graves' hyperthyroidism. TCRdb independently ran MiXCR on the multiplex PCR reads; one entry per CDR3 protein. This repertoire shows about 740,000 distinct CDR3 sequences, 35% to 50% found once; its top ten account for roughly 46%. The sequenced sample consisted of peripheral blood. The source of these receptors is an adult man with Graves' ophthalmopathy. CDR3s include the opening cysteine and the closing phenylalanine or tryptophan. The order of the fields is CDR3 protein, CDR3 DNA, V gene, J gene, clone size, D gene. D genes are given only for firm matches. Size is stated for part of the rows, as once, few or many counts, or as a class when the clone is expanded.

CATSPRRFQETQYF,TGTGCCACCAGCCCCCGACGGTTCCAAGAGACCCAGTACTTC,TRBV15,TRBJ2-5,.,.
CASSARILGWASEQYF,TGTGCCAGCAGCGCCAGAATACTAGGTTGGGCCTCCGAGCAGTACTTC,TRBV7-8,TRBJ2-7,many,.
CSAAPTYGYTF,TGCAGCGCCGCCCCGACCTATGGCTACACCTTC,TRBV29-1,TRBJ1-2,many,.
CASSQEPAGQTNSPLHF,TGTGCCAGCAGCCAAGAGCCGGCCGGACAGACTAATTCACCCCTCCACTTT,TRBV9,TRBJ1-6,.,.
CASSQVPSGRGGLRDEQYF,TGCGCCAGCAGCCAAGTACCCTCGGGGAGGGGCGGCCTCCGCGACGAGCAGTACTTC,TRBV4-3,TRBJ2-7,.,TRBD2
CASRKVVDQPQHF,TGTGCCAGCAGAAAGGTTGTGGATCAGCCCCAGCATTTT,TRBV2,TRBJ1-5,.,.
CASSSLSGLAGAETQYF,TGTGCCAGCAGCTCCCTCAGTGGACTAGCGGGAGCAGAGACCCAGTACTTC,TRBV7-9,TRBJ2-5,.,TRBD2
CASSQKRRDQKYF,TGTGCCAGCAGCCAAAAACGCCGGGACCAAAAGTACTTC,TRBV14,TRBJ2-7,few,.
CASSFGYLTGELFF,TGTGCCAGCAGCTTTGGCTACCTCACCGGGGAGCTGTTTTTT,TRBV7-9,TRBJ2-2,.,.
CSTGGVGYEAFF,TGCAGCACCGGCGGGGTCGGGTATGAAGCTTTCTTT,TRBV29-1,TRBJ1-1,many,.
CASSFTGASGNTIYF,TGTGCCAGCAGCTTTACCGGGGCCTCTGGAAACACCATATATTTT,TRBV5-8,TRBJ1-3,many,.
CASSDTPRGQYF,TGTGCCAGCAGTGATACCCCGCGGGGGCAGTACTTC,TRBV2,TRBJ2-7,few,.
CSARDLSLPSYEQYF,TGCAGTGCTAGAGATCTGTCGCTACCCTCCTACGAGCAGTACTTC,TRBV20-1,TRBJ2-7,many,.
CASAGTGKNQPQHF,TGCGCCAGCGCGGGGACAGGGAAAAATCAGCCCCAGCATTTT,TRBV10-2,TRBJ1-5,many,TRBD1
CASSLAPASSYNSPLHF,TGTGCCAGCAGCTTAGCACCCGCGAGCTCCTATAATTCACCCCTCCACTTT,TRBV5-4,TRBJ1-6,few,.
CASSIPYKAGNTIYF,TGTGCCAGTAGTATCCCCTACAAAGCTGGAAACACCATATATTTT,TRBV19,TRBJ1-3,.,.
CASSHRTGGFPGAGPLHF,TGTGCCAGCAGCCACCGGACAGGGGGCTTTCCGGGGGCCGGACCCCTCCACTTT,TRBV14,TRBJ1-6,many,TRBD1
CAILGRLETQYF,TGTGCCATCTTGGGCAGGCTCGAGACCCAGTACTTC,TRBV10-3,TRBJ2-5,.,.
CSAAGTGYYGYTF,TGCAGTGCTGCCGGGACAGGGTATTATGGCTACACCTTC,TRBV20-1,TRBJ1-2,many,TRBD1
CASTYRTGIGAGELFF,TGCGCCAGCACCTACCGGACAGGAATCGGTGCCGGGGAGCTGTTTTTT,TRBV5-1,TRBJ2-2,few,TRBD1
CASTPGRGGVSTNEAFF,TGTGCCAGTACCCCAGGGCGAGGGGGCGTTTCAACCAATGAAGCTTTCTTT,TRBV19,TRBJ1-1,many,TRBD1
CASSLRADRGNYGYTF,TGTGCCAGCAGCTTAAGGGCAGACAGGGGTAACTATGGCTACACCTTC,TRBV11-2,TRBJ1-2,.,TRBD1